The 17 T cell receptor beta chains presented below share a single source sample, sequenced in a study of molecular identifiers for immune sequencing clone quantification. TCRdb independently ran MiXCR on the PCR reads; one entry per CDR3 protein. The sample consists of about 300,000 distinct CDR3 sequences, 20% to 25% of them appearing once. What was sequenced was naive CD8+ T cells from blood, with Jurkat cell RNA spiked in. Subset specified: FACS-sorted CD8+CD4-CCR7+CD45RA+ naive T cells. Receptors were obtained from a human donor in good health. Some libraries in this study had Jurkat cell RNA spiked in.

Comment on this clonotype: This may stem from a read error, because a much larger clone lies one nucleotide away. The chain links TRBV5-6 to TRBJ2-7, with TRBD2 as a possible D gene (6 bases). The CDR3 consists of 17 residues. Germline V gene data show CDR1 as SGHDT and CDR2 as YYEEEE. CDR3 DNA: TGTGCCGGCAGCTTGTTTAGCGGCCAGGGTCCATCCTACGAGCAGTACTTC. Encoded protein: CAGSLFSGQGPSYEQYF.

This clonotype was counted a single time. A single base separates this from a much larger clone, so it may be a read error. V is TRBV12-3 or TRBV12-4 and J is TRBJ2-1, with D possibly matching TRBD2 (5 bases). CDR3 length equals 12 residues. V lost 7 bases, J lost 9 bases, and 13 bases lay in between. The CDR3 nucleotides are TGTGCCAGCATCGTCGGGGTTACTGAGCAGTTCTTC. Protein product: CASIVGVTEQFF.

The gene calls are TRBV20-1 and TRBJ2-7; the D gene is possibly TRBD1 (6 bases). Germline V gene data show CDR1 as DFQATT and CDR2 as SNEGSKA (reference sequence). This CDR3 comprises 14 residues. Trimming removed 3 bases from V and 2 bases from J, with 14 bases in between. The CDR3 DNA reads TGCAGTGCTAGGCCAGAGGGACAAACCTACGAGCAGTACTTC. Amino acid sequence: CSARPEGQTYEQYF.

This clonotype appeared many times. The V call is TRBV20-1, the J call TRBJ2-3; TRBD1 aligns across 10 bases. CDR3 length equals 13 residues. CDR1 DFQATT and CDR2 SNEGSKA come from the germline V gene (reference sequence). V trimming: 5 bases; J trimming: 6 bases; junction bases outside the gene matches: 5. The CDR3 protein is CSAPGQGQDTQYF. CDR3 sequence (DNA): TGCAGTGCTCCGGGACAGGGGCAGGATACGCAGTATTTT.

This clonotype was seen at least ten times. The CDR3 DNA reads TGTGCCAGCAGTTTCCGCCCAGGGGGCGATGGCTACACCTTC. It specifies CASSFRPGGDGYTF. The rearrangement uses TRBV12-3 or TRBV12-4 and TRBJ1-2, with 8 bases matching TRBD1. V gave up 3 bases and J gave up 6 bases; unmatched junction bases: 6. The CDR3 covers 14 residues.

This clonotype occurred many times. The genes are TRBV29-1 and TRBJ2-3; D might be TRBD2 (5 bases). This CDR3 is 16 amino acids long. Looked up from germline, CDR1 is SQVTM and CDR2 is ANQGSEA. V shed 1 base and J shed 6 bases, with 20 bases lying between them. The CDR3 here is CSVEGISTPSGDTQYF. CDR3 coding DNA: TGCAGCGTTGAAGGGATCAGTACCCCCTCGGGGGATACGCAGTATTTT.

Comment on this clonotype: This may be a read error, as it is one base from a much larger clone. The chain employs TRBV19 and TRBJ2-3; D is possibly TRBD2 (6 bases). The germline V gene encodes CDR1 LNHDA and CDR2 SQIVND (reference sequence). The CDR3 loop spans 12 amino acids. CDR3 nucleotides: TGTGTCAGCAAAACGGGAGCAGATACGCAGTATTTT. Protein sequence: CVSKTGADTQYF.

Notes on this clonotype: A much bigger clone sits one base away, suggesting this may be a read error. This chain uses TRBV7-9 with TRBJ2-2; D gene ambiguous. This CDR3 has 12 residues. Per germline, CDR1 SEHNR and CDR2 FQNEAQ (reference sequence). Trimming removed 5 bases from V and 10 bases from J, with 11 bases in between. CDR3 in DNA: TGTGCCAGCAGCCCCCGAGCAGCGGAGCTGTTTTTT. Translation: CASSPRAAELFF.

This clonotype showed up just a few times. The genes are TRBV6-1 and TRBJ2-7, with a tentative D call TRBD2 (6 bases). The CDR3 runs 16 residues. The germline gives CDR1 MNHNS, CDR2 SASEGT. V was cut by 0 bases and J by 4 bases, with 16 bases left in between. CDR3 nucleotides: TGTGCCAGCAGTGAAGCGAATCGGAGGGCGGGGTACGAGCAGTACTTC. Protein product: CASSEANRRAGYEQYF.

A remark on this clonotype: Given a much more abundant clone one base away, this may be a read error. This sequence joins TRBV4-1 and TRBJ2-1; 9 bases fit TRBD1. Germline lookup yields CDR1 MGHRA and CDR2 YSYEKL. This CDR3 comprises 15 residues. Written as DNA, the CDR3 is TGCGCCAGCAGCCAAGATAAGGGACAGGGAAATGAGCGGTTCTTC. As protein: CASSQDKGQGNERFF.

This clonotype has just a few counts. The rearrangement joins TRBV28 to TRBJ2-7, with D perhaps matching TRBD1 (7 bases). CDR1 and CDR2 (germline): MDHEN, SYDVKM. V was cut by 4 bases and J by 2 bases, with 12 bases left in between. The CDR3 contains 14 residues. The CDR3 loop is CASSSEGAPYEQYF. Here the CDR3 DNA reads TGTGCCAGCAGTTCGGAGGGGGCCCCCTACGAGCAGTACTTC.

This clonotype has at least ten counts. The chain carries TRBV9 and TRBJ2-2; unclear D gene. Trimming left V 0 bases short and J 5 bases short, with 5 bases between. The CDR3 totals 13 residues. Germline values: CDR1 SGDLS, CDR2 YYNGEE. The CDR3 DNA sequence: TGTGCCAGCAGCGTAGAAGGTACCGGGGAGCTGTTTTTT. It yields the protein CASSVEGTGELFF. Filled out from reference TRBV9 and TRBJ2-2, the complete variable domain reads DSGVTQTPKHLITATGQRVTLRCSPRSGDLSVYWYQQSLDQGLQFLIQYYNGEERAKGNILERFSAQQFPDLHSELNLSSLELGDSALYFCASSVEGTGELFFGEGSRLTVL.

This clonotype was recorded once. A single base separates this from a much larger clone, so it may be a read error. The CDR3 DNA follows: TGTGTCAGCAGCGATCCGGGGCCCGGGGAGCTGTTTTTT. It encodes CVSSDPGPGELFF. The chain employs TRBV12-3 or TRBV12-4 and TRBJ2-2; perhaps D is TRBD1 or TRBD2 (5 bases each). This CDR3 is 13 amino acids long.

This clonotype was observed many times. The genes are TRBV29-1 and TRBJ1-1; 7 bases fit TRBD1. CDR1 is SQVTM, CDR2 ANQGSEA, per germline. V lost 7 bases and J lost 2; bases outside the gene matches: 10. The CDR3 has 14 residues. The CDR3 loop is CSAPKGGGNTEAFF. Written as DNA, the CDR3 is TGCAGCGCTCCAAAAGGAGGGGGCAACACTGAAGCTTTCTTT.

Many counts were recorded for this clonotype. The chain couples TRBV6-2 or TRBV6-3 to TRBJ1-1; possibly TRBD1 for D (6 bases). Germline V gene sequence: CDR1 MNHEY, CDR2 SVGEGT. CDR3 size: 13 residues. Trimming removed 2 bases at V and 7 bases at J, with 11 bases between. The CDR3 region has the DNA TGTGCCAGCAGTTACGACTCAGGGGTTGAAGCTTTCTTT. Translation: CASSYDSGVEAFF.

The chain employs TRBV12-3 or TRBV12-4 and TRBJ2-5; 11 bases align to TRBD2. The CDR3 totals 18 residues. J was trimmed by 4 bases and V by 7 bases; bases with no gene match: 17. DNA for the CDR3: TGTGCCAGCAAGCCGGGACTAGCGGCCCCCAAGGGGATAGAGACCCAGTACTTC. It encodes CASKPGLAAPKGIETQYF.

CDR3 protein: CASSFYLAGATGGEQYF. CDR3 coding DNA: TGTGCCAGCAGTTTTTATCTAGCGGGAGCCACAGGGGGCGAGCAGTACTTC. V gene TRBV28 combines with J gene TRBJ2-7; 10 nucleotides align to TRBD2. V trimming: 3 bases; J trimming: 6 bases; junction bases outside the gene matches: 14. The CDR3 covers 17 residues. Germline loops: CDR1 MDHEN, CDR2 SYDVKM.